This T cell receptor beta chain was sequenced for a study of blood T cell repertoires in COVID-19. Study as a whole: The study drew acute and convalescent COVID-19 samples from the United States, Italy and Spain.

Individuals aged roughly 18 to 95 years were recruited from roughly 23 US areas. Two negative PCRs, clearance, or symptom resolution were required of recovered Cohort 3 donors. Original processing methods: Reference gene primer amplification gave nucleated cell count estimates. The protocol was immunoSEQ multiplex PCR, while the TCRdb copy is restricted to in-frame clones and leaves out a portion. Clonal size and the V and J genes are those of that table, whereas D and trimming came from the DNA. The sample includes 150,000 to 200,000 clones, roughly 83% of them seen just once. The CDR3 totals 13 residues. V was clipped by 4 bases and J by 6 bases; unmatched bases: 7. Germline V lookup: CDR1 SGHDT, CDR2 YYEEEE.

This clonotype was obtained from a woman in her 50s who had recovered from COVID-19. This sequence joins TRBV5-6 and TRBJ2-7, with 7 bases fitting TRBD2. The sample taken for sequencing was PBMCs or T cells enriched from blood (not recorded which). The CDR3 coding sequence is TGTGCCAGCAGCCTAGGTACGGGGGGCGAGCAGTACGTC. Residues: CASSLGTGGEQYV.